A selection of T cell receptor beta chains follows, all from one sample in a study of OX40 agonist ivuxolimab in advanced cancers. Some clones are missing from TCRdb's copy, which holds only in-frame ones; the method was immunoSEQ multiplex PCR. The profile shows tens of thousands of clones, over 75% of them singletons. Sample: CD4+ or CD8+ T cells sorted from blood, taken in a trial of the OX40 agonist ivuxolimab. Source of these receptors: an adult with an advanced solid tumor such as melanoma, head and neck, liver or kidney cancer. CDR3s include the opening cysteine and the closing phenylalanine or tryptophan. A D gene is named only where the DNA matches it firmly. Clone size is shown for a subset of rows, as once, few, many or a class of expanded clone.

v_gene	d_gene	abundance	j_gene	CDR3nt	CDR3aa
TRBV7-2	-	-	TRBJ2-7	TGTGCCAGCAGCTTAGGGCAGAACTACGAGCAGTACTTC	CASSLGQNYEQYF
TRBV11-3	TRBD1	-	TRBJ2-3	TGTGCCAGCAGCTTAGCGACCGGGACAGGGCAGTATTTT	CASSLATGTGQYF
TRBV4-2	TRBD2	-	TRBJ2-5	TGTGCCAGCAGCCAGACTAGCGGGAAGGAGACCCAGTACTTC	CASSQTSGKETQYF
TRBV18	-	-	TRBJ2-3	TGTGCCAGCTCACCCCCGACGTTCCAGCGGAGCCCCTCTAGCACAGATACGCAGTATTTT	CASSPPTFQRSPSSTDTQYF
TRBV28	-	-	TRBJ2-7	TGTGCCAGCAGTCCCCCAATTGGAAGCGGCTCCTACGAGCAGTACTTC	CASSPPIGSGSYEQYF
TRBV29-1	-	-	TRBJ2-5	TGCAGCGTTGACCTAGCCGTCCAAGAGACCCAGTACTTC	CSVDLAVQETQYF
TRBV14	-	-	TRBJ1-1	TGTGCCAGCAGCCAAGGTAACAGGCGAGAAGCTTTCTTT	CASSQGNRREAFF
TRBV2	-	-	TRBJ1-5	TGTGCCAGCAGCTTACAGGGACAGCCCCAGCATTTT	CASSLQGQPQHF
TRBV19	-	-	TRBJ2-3	TGTGCCAGTAGTACGCGAACAGATACGCAGTATTTT	CASSTRTDTQYF
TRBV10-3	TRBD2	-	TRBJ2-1	TGTGCCATCAGTGAGTCTAGCGGGAGCAGGGTGGATGAGCAGTTCTTC	CAISESSGSRVDEQFF
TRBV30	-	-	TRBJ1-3	TGTGCCTGGGGCCGTGGAAACACCATATATTTT	CAWGRGNTIYF
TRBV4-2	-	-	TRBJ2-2	TGTGCCAGCAGCCAACTAAGCACCGGGGAGCTGTTTTTT	CASSQLSTGELFF
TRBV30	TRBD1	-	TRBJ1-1	TGTGCCTGGGGGGGACAGCAGAGCGCCGGAGCTTTCTTT	CAWGGQQSAGAFF
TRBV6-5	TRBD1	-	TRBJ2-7	TGTGCCAGCAGCCTTGACAGGGGGGCCTACGAGCAGTACTTC	CASSLDRGAYEQYF
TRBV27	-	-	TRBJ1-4	TGTGCCAGCAGTGAGGATCCAGGTGGGGTAGGGGAAAAACTGTTTTTT	CASSEDPGGVGEKLFF
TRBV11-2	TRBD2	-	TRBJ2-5	TGTGCCAGCAGCTCCGGACTAGCGGGAGTGGAGACCCAGTACTTC	CASSSGLAGVETQYF
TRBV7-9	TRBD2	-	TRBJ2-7	TGTGCCAGCAGTCAATCCGGGACTATCTCCTACGAGCAGTACTTC	CASSQSGTISYEQYF
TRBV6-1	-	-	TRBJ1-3	TGTGCCAGCACACGGAACTCTGGAAACACCATATATTTT	CASTRNSGNTIYF
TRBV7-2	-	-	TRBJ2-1	TGTGCCAGCAGCTCGCTCCAGAACCTAGGGGGTTACAATGAGCAGTTCTTC	CASSSLQNLGGYNEQFF
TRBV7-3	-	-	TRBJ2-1	TGTGCCAGCAGCACCGGGACTCCACCTTATTTGCATTTCTTC	CASSTGTPPYLHFF
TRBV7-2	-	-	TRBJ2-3	TGTGCCAGCAGCCTCTTAGAAGCTGGGGATACGCAGTATTTT	CASSLLEAGDTQYF
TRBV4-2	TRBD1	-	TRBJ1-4	TGTGCCAGCAGCCGGCCAGGGGGCTATGAAAAACTGTTTTTT	CASSRPGGYEKLFF
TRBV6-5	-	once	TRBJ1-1	TGTGCCAGCAGCTTGGACGGTTACACTGAAGCTTTCTTT	CASSLDGYTEAFF
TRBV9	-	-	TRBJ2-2	TGTGCCAGCAGCGGTTCTACTAGTTTTGGTGCCGGGGAGCTGTTTTTT	CASSGSTSFGAGELFF
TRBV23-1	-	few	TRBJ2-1	TGCGCCAGCACCCGGGACTGGAGCTCCTACAATGAGCAGTTCTTC	CASTRDWSSYNEQFF
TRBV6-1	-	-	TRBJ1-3	TGTGCCAGCAGTGAATCTGGGACTGGAAACACCATATATTTT	CASSESGTGNTIYF
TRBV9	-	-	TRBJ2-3	TGTGCCAGCAGCGGGACCCCCAGTTCAGATACGCAGTATTTT	CASSGTPSSDTQYF
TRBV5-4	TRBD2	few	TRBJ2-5	TGTGCCAGCAGCTCCCGGACTAGCGGGAAAGAGACCCAGTACTTC	CASSSRTSGKETQYF
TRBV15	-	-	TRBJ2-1	TGTGCCACCAGCGGGAATTTCTCCTACAATGAGCAGTTCTTC	CATSGNFSYNEQFF
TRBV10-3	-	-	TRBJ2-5	TGTGCCATCTCGACACGGACAGGACTACAAGAGACCCAGTACTTC	CAISTRTGLQETQYF
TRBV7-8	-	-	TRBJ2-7	TGTGCCAGCAGCTCCCAGCGGCCAAGCTCCTACGAGCAGTACTTC	CASSSQRPSSYEQYF
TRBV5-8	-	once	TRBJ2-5	TGTGCCAGCCGCGCCCTCGGCAGGGTGGGCCGGGTGGACTTC	CASRALGRVGRVDF
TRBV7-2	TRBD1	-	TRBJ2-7	TGTGCCAGCAGCTTAGTGGTAGGGACAGCCTACGAGCAGTACTTC	CASSLVVGTAYEQYF
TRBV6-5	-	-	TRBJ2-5	TGTGCCAGCAGACAACTAGCCGGGAAGACCCAGTACTTC	CASRQLAGKTQYF
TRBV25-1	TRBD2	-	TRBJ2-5	TGTGCCAGCAGTGAAGGCGGCTCGGCTAGCGGACAAGAGACCCAGTACTTC	CASSEGGSASGQETQYF
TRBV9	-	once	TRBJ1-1	TGTGCCAGCACGCGAGGGGTAGGAGTCACTGAAGCTTTCTTT	CASTRGVGVTEAFF
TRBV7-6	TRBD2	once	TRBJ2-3	TGTGCCAGCAGCCGAGCGGGAGGGAGCACAGATACGCAGTATTTT	CASSRAGGSTDTQYF
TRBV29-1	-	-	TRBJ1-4	TGCAGCGTTGTTCAGGATCAGGCTAATGAAAAACTGTTTTTT	CSVVQDQANEKLFF
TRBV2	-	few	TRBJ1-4	TGTGCCAGCAGTTCGGACGGGAATGAAAAACTGTTTTTT	CASSSDGNEKLFF
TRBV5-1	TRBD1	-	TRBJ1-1	TGCGCCAGCAGCTCAACAGGGGAGTTTGCTGAAGCTTTCTTT	CASSSTGEFAEAFF
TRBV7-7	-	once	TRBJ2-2	TGTGCTAGCAGCATTAGCGGCACCGGGGAGCTGTTTTTT	CASSISGTGELFF
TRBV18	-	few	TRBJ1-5	TGTGCCAGCTCACCTCTGGGGGGCGATCAGCCCCAGCATTTT	CASSPLGGDQPQHF